The sequence of this T cell receptor beta chain was determined in a study of T cells in Graves' hyperthyroidism and ophthalmopathy. Germline CDR1 MNHNS, CDR2 SASEGT. The CDR3 is 13 residues long. Trimming removed 3 bases at V and 4 bases at J, with 9 bases between. Amplification of TCR beta CDR3 regions was performed using RNA transcripts as template. Primed by the HTBI set, a first-round RT-PCR was run on the TCR CDR3. A single record per CDR3 protein comes from TCRdb applying MiXCR to the multiplex PCR reads. The data contain nearly 250,000 distinct CDR3 sequences, about 17% of them seen just once; the ten biggest clones take up around 30%. This clonotype came up many times.

The chain has TRBV6-1 and TRBJ2-5; D may be TRBD1 (6 bases). Material for sequencing was blood. This receptor was obtained from a woman aged 18-29 years with Graves' ophthalmopathy. The CDR3 nucleotides are TGTGCCAGCAGTGATACAGGGTTAGAGACCCAGTACTTC. This sequence encodes CASSDTGLETQYF.